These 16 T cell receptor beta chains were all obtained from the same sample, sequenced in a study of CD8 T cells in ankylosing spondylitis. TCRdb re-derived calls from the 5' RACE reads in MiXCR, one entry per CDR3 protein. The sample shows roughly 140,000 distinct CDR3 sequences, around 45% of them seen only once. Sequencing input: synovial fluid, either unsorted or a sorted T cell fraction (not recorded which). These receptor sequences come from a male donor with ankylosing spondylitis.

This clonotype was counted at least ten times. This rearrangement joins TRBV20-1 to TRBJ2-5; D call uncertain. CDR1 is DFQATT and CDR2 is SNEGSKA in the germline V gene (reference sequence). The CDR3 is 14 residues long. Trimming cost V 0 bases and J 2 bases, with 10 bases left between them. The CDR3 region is CSARDRAPQETQYF. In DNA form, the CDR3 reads TGCAGTGCTAGAGATCGGGCACCACAAGAGACCCAGTACTTC.

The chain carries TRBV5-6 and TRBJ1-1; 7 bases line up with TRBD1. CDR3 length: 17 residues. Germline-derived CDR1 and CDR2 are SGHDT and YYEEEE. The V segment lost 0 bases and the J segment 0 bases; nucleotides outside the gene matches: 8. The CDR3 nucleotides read TGTGCCAGCAGCTTGGGAGGGGAGGGGGCCATGAACACTGAAGCTTTCTTT. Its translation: CASSLGGEGAMNTEAFF.

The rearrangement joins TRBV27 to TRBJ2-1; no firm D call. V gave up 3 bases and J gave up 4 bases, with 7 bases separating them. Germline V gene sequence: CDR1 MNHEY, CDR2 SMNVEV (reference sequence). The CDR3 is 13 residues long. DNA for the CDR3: TGTGCCAGCAGTTTTGCTGGTTACAATGAGCAGTTCTTC. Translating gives CASSFAGYNEQFF.

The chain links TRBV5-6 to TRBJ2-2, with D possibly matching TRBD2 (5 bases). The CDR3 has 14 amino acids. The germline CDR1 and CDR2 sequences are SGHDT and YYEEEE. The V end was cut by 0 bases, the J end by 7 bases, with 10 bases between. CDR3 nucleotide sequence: TGTGCCAGCAGCTTGGAACCGGGGATCGGGGAGCTGTTTTTT. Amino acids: CASSLEPGIGELFF.

CDR3 loop: CASSLWTYTDTQYF. The CDR3 coding sequence is TGTGCCAGCAGTTTGTGGACATACACAGATACGCAGTATTTT. V gene TRBV28 combines with J gene TRBJ2-3, with D perhaps TRBD1 (5 bases). With 3 bases removed from V and 2 bases from J, the gap between germline ends came to 9 bases. Germline CDR1 reads MDHEN; CDR2 reads SYDVKM. The CDR3 runs 14 residues. The full variable domain, its missing parts supplied by reference TRBV28 and TRBJ2-3, is DVKVTQSSRYLVKRTGEKVFLECVQDMDHENMFWYRQDPGLGLRLIYFSYDVKMKEKGDIPEGYSVSREKKERFSLILESASTNQTSMYLCASSLWTYTDTQYFGPGTRLTVL.

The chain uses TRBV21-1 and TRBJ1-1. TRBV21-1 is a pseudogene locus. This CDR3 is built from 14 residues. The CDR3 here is CASSKEYREPEAFF. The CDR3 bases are TGTGCCAGCAGCAAAGAATATCGGGAACCTGAAGCTTTCTTT.

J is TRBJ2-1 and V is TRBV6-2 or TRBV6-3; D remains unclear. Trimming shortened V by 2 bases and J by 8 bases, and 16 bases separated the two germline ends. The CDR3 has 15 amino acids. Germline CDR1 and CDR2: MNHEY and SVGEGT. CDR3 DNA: TGTGCCAGCAGTTACCCTATCTGGAATCGCGATGAGCAGTTCTTC. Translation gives CASSYPIWNRDEQFF.

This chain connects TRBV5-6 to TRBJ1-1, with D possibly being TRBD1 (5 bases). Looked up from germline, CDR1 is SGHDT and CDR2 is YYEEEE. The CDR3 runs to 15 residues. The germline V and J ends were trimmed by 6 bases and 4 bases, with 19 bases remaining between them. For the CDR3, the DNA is TGTGCCAGCACCCTGCTAAGGGTCAGGGTCACTGAAGCTTTCTTT. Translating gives CASTLLRVRVTEAFF.

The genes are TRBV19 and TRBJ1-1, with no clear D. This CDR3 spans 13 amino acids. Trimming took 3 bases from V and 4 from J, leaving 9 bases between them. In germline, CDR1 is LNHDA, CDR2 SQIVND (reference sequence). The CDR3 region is CASSITVGTEAFF. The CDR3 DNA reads TGTGCCAGTAGTATCACGGTTGGCACTGAAGCTTTCTTT.

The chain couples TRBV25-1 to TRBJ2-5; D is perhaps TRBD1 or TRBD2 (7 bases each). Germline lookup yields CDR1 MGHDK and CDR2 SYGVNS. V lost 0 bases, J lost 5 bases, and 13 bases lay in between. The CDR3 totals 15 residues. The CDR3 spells CASSEYAGGGETQYF. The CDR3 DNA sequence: TGTGCCAGCAGTGAATATGCAGGGGGAGGGGAGACCCAGTACTTC.

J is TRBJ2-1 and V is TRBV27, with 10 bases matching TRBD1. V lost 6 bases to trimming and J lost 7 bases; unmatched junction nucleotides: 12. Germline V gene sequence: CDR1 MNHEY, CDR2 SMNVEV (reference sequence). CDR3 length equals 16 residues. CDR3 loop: CASRLLGTGAGNEQFF. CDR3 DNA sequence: TGTGCCAGCAGACTCCTCGGGACAGGGGCTGGGAATGAGCAGTTCTTC.

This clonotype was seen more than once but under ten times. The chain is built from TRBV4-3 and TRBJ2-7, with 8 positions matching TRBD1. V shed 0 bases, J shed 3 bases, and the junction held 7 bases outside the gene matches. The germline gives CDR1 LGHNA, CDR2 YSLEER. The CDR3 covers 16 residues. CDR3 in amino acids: CASSQDRVGTGYEQYF. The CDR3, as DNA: TGCGCCAGCAGCCAAGATAGAGTCGGGACAGGCTACGAGCAGTACTTC.

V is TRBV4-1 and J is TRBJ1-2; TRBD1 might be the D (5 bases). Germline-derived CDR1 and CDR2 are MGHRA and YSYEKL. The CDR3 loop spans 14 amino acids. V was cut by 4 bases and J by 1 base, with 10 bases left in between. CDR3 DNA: TGCGCCAGCAGCCCTCGGGACCTTAACTATGGCTACACCTTC. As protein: CASSPRDLNYGYTF.

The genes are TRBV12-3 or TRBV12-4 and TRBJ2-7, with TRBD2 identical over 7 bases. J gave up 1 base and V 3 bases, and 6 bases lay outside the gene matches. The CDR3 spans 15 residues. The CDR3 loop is CASSLGRERSYEQYF. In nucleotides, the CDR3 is TGTGCCAGCAGTTTGGGGCGGGAGCGGTCCTACGAGCAGTACTTC.

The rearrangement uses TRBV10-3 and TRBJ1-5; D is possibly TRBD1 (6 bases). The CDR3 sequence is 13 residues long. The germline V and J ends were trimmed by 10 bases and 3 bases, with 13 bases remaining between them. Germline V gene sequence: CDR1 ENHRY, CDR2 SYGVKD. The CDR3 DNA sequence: TGTGCCACCTCCCCAGGGGACAATCAGCCCCAGCATTTT. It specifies CATSPGDNQPQHF.

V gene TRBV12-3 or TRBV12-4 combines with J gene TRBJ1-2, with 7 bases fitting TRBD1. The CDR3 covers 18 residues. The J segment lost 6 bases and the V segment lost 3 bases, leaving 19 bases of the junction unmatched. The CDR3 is CASSLVSSTGTVGNGYTF. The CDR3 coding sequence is TGTGCCAGCAGTTTGGTGTCCTCGACCGGGACAGTTGGAAATGGCTACACCTTC.